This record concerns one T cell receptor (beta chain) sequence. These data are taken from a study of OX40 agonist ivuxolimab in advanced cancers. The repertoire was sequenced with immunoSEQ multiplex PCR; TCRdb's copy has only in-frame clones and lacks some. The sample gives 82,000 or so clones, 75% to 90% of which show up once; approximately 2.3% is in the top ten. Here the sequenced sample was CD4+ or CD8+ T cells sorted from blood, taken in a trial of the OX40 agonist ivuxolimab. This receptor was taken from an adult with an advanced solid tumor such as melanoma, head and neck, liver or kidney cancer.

As DNA, the CDR3 is TGTGCCAGCAGTGACTACAGGTCCTTCGATCCCAATGAAAAACTGTTTTTT. Translating gives CASSDYRSFDPNEKLFF. The genes are TRBV25-1 and TRBJ1-4; TRBD1 might be the D (5 bases). Trimming removed 3 bases at V and 5 bases at J, with 19 bases between. The germline V gene has CDR1 MGHDK and CDR2 SYGVNS. The CDR3 loop spans 17 amino acids. Looking up the rest from reference TRBV25-1 and TRBJ1-4 gives the full variable domain: EADIYQTPRYLVIGTGKKITLECSQTMGHDKMYWYQQDPGMELHLIHYSYGVNSTEKGDLSSESTVSRIRTEHFPLTLESARPSHTSQYLCASSDYRSFDPNEKLFFGSGTQLSVL.